The clone carrying this T cell receptor (beta chain) is termed large. The sample is drawn from a study of T cells in localized non-small cell lung cancer. Clones were read by immunoSEQ multiplex PCR, and TCRdb kept only the in-frame ones, dropping some. This table holds about 2,200 clones, approximately 17% found once. This specimen consisted of normal lung tissue next to the tumor, obtained before any cancer treatment. The receptor's source is a man aged 35 to 69 with stage I squamous cell lung carcinoma.

In DNA, the CDR3 is TGTGCCAGCAAGGACAGGGGCCCATCAGGCGAGCAGTACTTC. This gives the protein CASKDRGPSGEQYF. The chain employs TRBV6-8 and TRBJ2-7; 9 bases align to TRBD1. The ends lost 7 bases at V and 6 bases at J; junction bases unmatched: 10. Germline V lookup: CDR1 MNHGY, CDR2 SAAAGT. The CDR3 runs 14 residues.